This passage covers 9 T cell receptor beta chains from one sample sequenced in a study of T cells in Graves' hyperthyroidism and ophthalmopathy. Researchers amplified the TCR beta CDR3 regions from RNA transcripts. TCR CDR3 underwent first-round RT-PCR with the HTBI primer set. TCRdb re-derived calls from the multiplex PCR reads in MiXCR, one entry per CDR3 protein. The sample consists of about 380,000 distinct CDR3 sequences, approximately 12% of them appearing once. The sequenced material came from blood. The receptor set was obtained from a man younger than 40 with Graves' hyperthyroidism that later progressed to Graves' ophthalmopathy.

Many counts were recorded for this clonotype. The rearrangement joins TRBV6-1 to TRBJ2-5; D possibly corresponds to TRBD2 (6 bases). The V and J ends lost 6 bases and 2 bases respectively, with 13 bases between them. CDR1 MNHNS and CDR2 SASEGT come from the germline V gene. The CDR3 is 14 residues long. The CDR3 spells CASRAGLSQETQYF. In DNA, the CDR3 is TGTGCCAGCAGAGCCGGACTATCTCAAGAGACCCAGTACTTC.

The sample holds many counts of this clonotype. This chain connects TRBV20-1 to TRBJ2-7, with 11 bases aligning to TRBD2. The CDR3 is made up of 15 amino acids. V dropped 2 bases and J dropped 1; count of bases not matched to a gene: 4. Germline CDR1 reads DFQATT; CDR2 reads SNEGSKA (reference sequence). The CDR3 region is CSARIRTSGSYEQYF. CDR3 in DNA: TGCAGTGCTAGAATCAGGACTAGCGGGTCCTACGAGCAGTACTTC.

The chain recombines TRBV7-8 with TRBJ2-1; TRBD2 aligns across 13 bases. Trimming cost V 5 bases and J 0 bases; bases outside gene matches: 4. CDR3 size: 17 residues. Germline-derived CDR1 and CDR2 are SGHVS and FQNEAQ. The CDR3 coding sequence is TGTGCCAGCAGCCTACGGACTAGCGGGGGCTCCTACAATGAGCAGTTCTTC. This translates into CASSLRTSGGSYNEQFF. Using reference TRBV7-8 and TRBJ2-1 for the parts outside the CDR3, the full variable domain is GAGVSQSPRYKVAKRGQDVALRCDPISGHVSLFWYQQALGQGPEFLTYFQNEAQLDKSGLPSDRFFAERPEGSVSTLKIQRTQQEDSAVYLCASSLRTSGGSYNEQFFGPGTRLTVL.

This clonotype has just a few counts. This rearrangement joins TRBV6-1 to TRBJ1-2; TRBD1 might be the D (5 bases). V lost 1 base and J 4 bases, leaving 10 bases between the germline ends. The CDR3 has 14 residues. Per the germline V gene, CDR1 is MNHNS and CDR2 is SASEGT. The CDR3 coding sequence is TGTGCCAGCAGTGAAGTTAACAGGCCCTATGGCTACACCTTC. This encodes CASSEVNRPYGYTF.

Note on this clonotype: A clone one base away is much larger, so this may be a read error. The V gene is TRBV3-1, the J gene TRBJ2-4; the D is unclear. Between the trimmed V and J ends, which lost 4 bases and 3 bases, there was a span of 10 bases. The V gene's germline CDR1 is LGHDT and CDR2 YNNKEL (reference sequence). The CDR3 consists of 14 residues. In nucleotides, the CDR3 is TGTGCCAGCAGCCCGACAACCCTCAAAAACATTCAGTACTTC. Protein: CASSPTTLKNIQYF.

This CDR3 is CASSQLDTTDTQYF. CDR3 nucleotides: TGCGCCAGCAGCCAGCTGGACACCACAGATACGCAGTATTTT. The genes are TRBV4-1 and TRBJ2-3, with a tentative D call TRBD1 (5 bases). Germline V lookup: CDR1 MGHRA, CDR2 YSYEKL. Trimming stripped 3 bases from V and 2 bases from J, with 9 bases between. The CDR3 sequence is 14 residues long.

With respect to this clonotype: The junction departs from the called germline gene at one end, perhaps through a read error. V is TRBV12-3 or TRBV12-4 and J is TRBJ2-7, with D maybe TRBD2 (6 bases). The CDR3 loop spans 13 amino acids. CDR3 in DNA: TGTACCAGCAGTTTTAGCCTAGCGTACGAGCAGTACTTC. It codes for CTSSFSLAYEQYF.

This clonotype has a handful of counts. The chain employs TRBV29-1 and TRBJ2-4, with 7 bases fitting TRBD1. Germline CDR1 SQVTM, CDR2 ANQGSEA. Trimming removed 6 bases from V and 1 base from J; junction bases left unmatched: 3. This CDR3 is 13 amino acids long. The DNA of the CDR3 is TGCAGCGTACAGACAGGGGCCAAAAACATTCAGTACTTC. Its translation is CSVQTGAKNIQYF. Filled out from reference TRBV29-1 and TRBJ2-4, the complete variable domain reads SAVISQKPSRDICQRGTSLTIQCQVDSQVTMMFWYRQQPGQSLTLIATANQGSEATYESGFVIDKFPISRPNLTFSTLTVSNMSPEDSSIYLCSVQTGAKNIQYFGAGTRLSVL.

In this sample, this clonotype turned up many times. This chain joins TRBV6-1 and TRBJ1-2, with a tentative D call TRBD1 (5 bases). This CDR3 contains 11 residues. Trimming cost V 6 bases and J 7 bases, with 9 bases left between them. Germline V lookup: CDR1 MNHNS, CDR2 SASEGT. DNA of the CDR3: TGTGCCAGCAGAGGGGAGGTTGGCTACACCTTC. Protein: CASRGEVGYTF.